The clone carrying this T cell receptor (beta chain) has at least ten counts. This entry belongs to a study of response to subunit inactivated influenza vaccine. TCRdb called the RT-PCR reads again in MiXCR, with one record for every CDR3 protein. The sample has about 540,000 distinct CDR3 sequences; 11% to 15% are singletons. Trimming stripped 2 bases from V and 5 bases from J, with 9 bases between. The CDR3 consists of 12 residues. CDR1 is DFQATT, CDR2 SNEGSKA, per germline (reference sequence). The chain recombines TRBV20-1 with TRBJ2-5; tentatively, D is TRBD2 (6 bases). The TCR sequence derives from a man aged 50 to 59 who received an inactivated influenza vaccine. The source was PBMCs from blood, collected about 12 days after vaccination. The CDR3 spells CSARQGGETQYF. The CDR3 coding sequence is TGCAGTGCTAGACAGGGAGGCGAGACCCAGTACTTC.